This entry describes one T cell receptor beta chain. Antigen: not known. The source of the sample is a study of cytomegalovirus exposure and HLA in healthy donors. PCR involved 60 Vbeta and 13 Jbeta primers. The data were produced by immunoSEQ multiplex PCR, yet TCRdb's version contains in-frame clones alone and is incomplete. Among 55,000 to 70,000 clones listed, roughly 70% were seen once. The V end was cut by 8 bases, the J end by 1 base, with 12 bases between. CDR1 is WSHSY and CDR2 is SAAADI in the germline V gene. The CDR3 covers 14 residues. Study-level findings and limits: The study flagged around 150 TCR beta chains as cytomegalovirus-associated. Within a later analysis, the majority of CMV-associated TCR beta chains appeared HLA-restricted.

What was sequenced was PBMCs. The sequence was collected from an older woman in good health and CMV-seropositive. The chain is built from TRBV10-2 and TRBJ1-5, with a possible D match to TRBD1 (5 bases). CDR3 protein: CASGAGESNQPQHF. The CDR3 DNA reads TGCGCCAGCGGGGCTGGGGAAAGCAATCAGCCCCAGCATTTT.